The present entry profiles one T cell receptor (beta chain) with its context. The CDR3 loop spans 17 amino acids. Germline CDR1 is PRHDT and CDR2 is FYEKMQ (reference sequence). Trimming took 2 bases from V and 8 from J; bases not matched to a gene: 12. These data originate in a study of OX40 agonist ivuxolimab in advanced cancers. Data came from immunoSEQ multiplex PCR; TCRdb stores just in-frame clones and leaves some out. This sample yields about 100,000 clones, of which around nine tenths are seen a single time; around 1.5% belongs to the top ten. This clonotype was sampled from an adult with an advanced solid tumor such as melanoma, head and neck, liver or kidney cancer. The V and J genes are TRBV13 and TRBJ2-4; 10 bases map to TRBD2. This specimen was CD4+ or CD8+ T cells sorted from blood, taken in a trial of the OX40 agonist ivuxolimab. CDR3 residues: CASSLRSSSGGADIQYF. As DNA, the CDR3 is TGTGCCAGCAGCTTAAGGTCCTCTAGCGGGGGCGCAGACATTCAGTACTTC.